These 22 T cell receptor beta chains were all obtained from the same sample, sequenced in a study of CD8+CD57+ T cells in acquired aplastic anemia. Only patients with CD8+CD57+ cell expansion on flow cytometry were chosen for sequencing. Genomic DNA, the template, was used for profiling of the TCR beta VDJ and CDR3. Each CDR3 protein gets one entry after TCRdb re-called the reads with MiXCR. The sample lists about 150,000 distinct CDR3 sequences, approximately 52% occurring once. The specimen was sorted CD4+, CD8+, or CD8+CD57+ T cells (not recorded which) from PBMCs. Every receptor here comes from a human donor with aplastic anemia.

This clonotype was detected only a few times. The chain couples TRBV18 to TRBJ2-3; tentatively, D is TRBD2 (7 bases). The V end was cut by 0 bases, the J end by 0 bases, with 10 bases between. The CDR3 runs to 16 residues. CDR1 is KGHSH and CDR2 is LQKENI in the germline V gene. The CDR3 DNA reads TGTGCCAGCTCACCACCCCGGGGGGCAAGCACAGATACGCAGTATTTT. Translation gives CASSPPRGASTDTQYF.

The chain combines TRBV7-7 with TRBJ2-5; 9 bases line up with TRBD2. The CDR3 has 14 residues. Germline assignment: CDR1 SSHAT and CDR2 FNYEAQ (reference sequence). The trim removed 5 bases at V and 4 bases at J, leaving 5 bases unmatched. The CDR3 coding sequence is TGTGCCAGCAGCCCAGAGACTAGCGGAGAGACCCAGTACTTC. Protein product: CASSPETSGETQYF.

This clonotype was detected many times. V usage is TRBV5-6 and J usage is TRBJ1-6; unclear D gene. Germline V gene lookup returns CDR1 SGHDT and CDR2 YYEEEE. V lost 0 bases and J lost 7, with 8 bases in between. The CDR3 consists of 14 residues. The CDR3, as DNA: TGTGCCAGCAGCTTGGGGCAAGCCAATTCACCCCTCCACTTT. It specifies CASSLGQANSPLHF.

For this clonotype: Just one base apart from a much larger clone, this may be a read error. The chain couples TRBV13 to TRBJ1-4; no reliable D call. There are 16 residues in the CDR3. CDR1 is PRHDT and CDR2 is FYEKMQ in the germline V gene (reference sequence). The CDR3 bases are TGTGCCAGCAGGCATAGGACGTCGGCAACTAGTGAAAAACTGTTTTTT. It specifies CASRHRTSATSEKLFF.

The genes are TRBV5-1 and TRBJ2-1; D uncertain. The V end was cut by 4 bases, the J end by 9 bases, with 11 bases between. Germline V CDR1 and CDR2: SGHRS, YFSETQ. The CDR3 contains 12 residues. The chain's CDR3 is CASSDPGGEQFF. CDR3 bases: TGCGCCAGCAGCGACCCAGGTGGTGAGCAGTTCTTC.

In its sample, this clonotype was seen once. A read error is possible here, since a much larger clone lies one base away. V is TRBV5-6 and J is TRBJ2-2, with D possibly being TRBD2 (5 bases). CDR3 length: 17 amino acids. CDR1 and CDR2 (germline): SGHDT, YYEEEE. CDR3 coding DNA: TGTGCCAGCAGCTTGTCTGGACGACTTACGAACACCGGGGAGCTGCTTTTT. It encodes CASSLSGRLTNTGELLF.

This clonotype was seen once. The genes are TRBV4-1 and TRBJ2-1; TRBD1 is a possible D gene (6 bases). The germline gives CDR1 MGHRA, CDR2 YSYEKL. The CDR3 length is 13 residues. V lost 3 bases, J lost 12 bases, and 15 bases lay in between. CDR3 in amino acids: CASSQPGQYGQFF. CDR3 sequence (DNA): TGCGCCAGCAGCCAGCCTGGACAGTATGGGCAGTTCTTC.

This clonotype was seen ten or more times. The chain is built from TRBV19 and TRBJ1-1; no firm D call. The germline gives CDR1 LNHDA, CDR2 SQIVND (reference sequence). The V gene lost 5 bases and the J gene lost 10 bases, with 11 bases spanning the gap. This CDR3 has 11 amino acids. The CDR3 is CASSPQAGAFF. CDR3 coding DNA: TGTGCCAGTAGTCCCCAGGCGGGAGCTTTCTTT.

This clonotype was counted a single time. The V gene is TRBV5-8, the J gene TRBJ1-1, with a tentative D call TRBD1 (6 bases). The ends were cut back, 0 bases at V and 3 bases at J, with 9 bases in the middle. The CDR3 covers 14 residues. Germline V gene data show CDR1 as SGHTS and CDR2 as YDEGEE. CDR3 region: CASSLEQGDTEAFF. In nucleotides, the CDR3 is TGTGCCAGCAGCTTGGAACAGGGTGACACTGAAGCTTTCTTT. Full variable domain (missing parts from reference TRBV5-8 and TRBJ1-1): EAGVTQSPTHLIKTRGQQATLRCSPISGHTSVYWYQQALGLGLQFLLWYDEGEERNRGNFPPRFSGRQFPNYSSELNVNALELEDSALYLCASSLEQGDTEAFFGQGTRLTVV.

The chain uses TRBV28 and TRBJ2-2, with D possibly matching TRBD1 (6 bases). The CDR3 extends over 15 amino acids. CDR1 MDHEN and CDR2 SYDVKM come from the germline V gene. Deletions cut 3 bases from V and 6 bases from J, with 14 bases between. This CDR3 reads CASSLGAGSAGELFF. As DNA, the CDR3 is TGTGCCAGCAGTTTGGGGGCTGGTAGTGCCGGGGAGCTGTTTTTT.

The chain couples TRBV5-4 to TRBJ1-2; possibly TRBD1 for D (6 bases). V was clipped by 0 bases and J by 6 bases, with 9 bases between them. The CDR3 consists of 13 residues. Germline CDR1 reads SGHNT; CDR2 reads YYREEE (reference sequence). The CDR3 bases are TGTGCCAGCAGCTTGGATACAGGGAATGGCTACACCTTC. It specifies CASSLDTGNGYTF.

This chain connects TRBV2 to TRBJ2-1; 7 bases are shared with TRBD1. The CDR3 has 12 residues. The trim removed 5 bases at V and 9 bases at J, leaving 4 bases unmatched. Germline V gene lookup returns CDR1 SNHLY and CDR2 FYNNEI. The DNA of the CDR3 is TGTGCCAGCAGTCACAGGGGCGGTGAGCAGTTCTTC. It encodes CASSHRGGEQFF. The entire variable domain, with the rest obtained from reference TRBV2 and TRBJ2-1, is as follows: EPEVTQTPSHQVTQMGQEVILRCVPISNHLYFYWYRQILGQKVEFLVSFYNNEISEKSEIFDDQFSVERPDGSNFTLKIRSTKLEDSAMYFCASSHRGGEQFFGPGTRLTVL.

This clonotype showed up just a few times. This chain links TRBV2 with TRBJ1-5; D might be TRBD1 (6 bases). Between the trimmed V and J ends, which lost 5 bases and 13 bases, there was a span of 18 bases. The CDR3 length is 13 residues. Germline V lookup: CDR1 SNHLY, CDR2 FYNNEI. The CDR3 DNA follows: TGTGCCAGCAGTTTAGGGGGGGTCGCTCATCAGCATTTT. This sequence encodes CASSLGGVAHQHF.

This clonotype was recorded at least ten times. The gene calls are TRBV7-9 and TRBJ2-7; no definite D call. V gave up 5 bases and J gave up 2 bases, with 4 bases separating them. From germline, CDR1 is SEHNR and CDR2 FQNEAQ (reference sequence). The length of the CDR3 is 11 residues. CDR3 nucleotide sequence: TGTGCCAGCAGCCTCACCTACGAGCAGTACTTC. It is translated as CASSLTYEQYF.

In its sample, this clonotype was seen many times. The chain links TRBV4-2 to TRBJ2-7; D gene ambiguous. The ends were cut back, 2 bases at V and 6 bases at J, with 14 bases in the middle. The CDR3 totals 14 residues. Germline CDR1 is LGHNA and CDR2 is YNFKEQ. CDR3 nucleotides: TGTGCCAGCAGCCAAAAGATGGCCGGATCCGAGCAGTACTTC. Encoded protein: CASSQKMAGSEQYF.

The rearrangement links TRBV25-1 to TRBJ1-2; 10 nucleotides match TRBD1. The CDR3 length is 16 residues. Germline V gene lookup returns CDR1 MGHDK and CDR2 SYGVNS. J gave up 4 bases and V 3 bases, and 8 bases lay outside the gene matches. The CDR3 loop is CASSDPGQGGAYGYTF. The CDR3 nucleotides are TGTGCCAGCAGTGATCCCGGACAGGGGGGGGCCTATGGCTACACCTTC.

The chain carries TRBV24-1 and TRBJ2-1, with D possibly TRBD1 on 6 matching bases. With 3 bases removed from V and 2 bases from J, the gap between germline ends came to 10 bases. The CDR3 runs to 15 residues. Germline values: CDR1 KGHDR, CDR2 SFDVKD. The CDR3 DNA reads TGTGCCACCAGTGATGTACAGGGTCCCTACAATGAGCAGTTCTTC. It encodes CATSDVQGPYNEQFF.

This clonotype was counted ten times or more. The CDR3 loop is CASSSGTGSEQPQHF. The DNA of the CDR3 is TGTGCCAGCAGCTCCGGGACAGGGTCTGAACAGCCCCAGCATTTT. V usage is TRBV7-9 and J usage is TRBJ1-5, with 9 nucleotides matching TRBD1. The trim removed 4 bases at V and 7 bases at J, leaving 8 bases unmatched. CDR1 is SEHNR, CDR2 FQNEAQ, per germline (reference sequence). The CDR3 has 15 residues.

This clonotype came up many times. J is TRBJ2-1 and V is TRBV7-3; perhaps TRBD2 as D (7 bases). Germline loops: CDR1 SGHTA, CDR2 FQGTGA. V was clipped by 7 bases and J by 2 bases, with 15 bases between them. CDR3 size: 15 residues. The CDR3 coding sequence is TGTGCCAGCACCGAGGGGGGGGGCGCCTACAATGAGCAGTTCTTC. Translation: CASTEGGGAYNEQFF.

This clonotype appeared many times. This chain uses TRBV20-1 with TRBJ2-3; either TRBD1 or TRBD2 may supply D (5 bases each). Germline lookup yields CDR1 DFQATT and CDR2 SNEGSKA (reference sequence). The CDR3 has 18 residues. The V and J ends lost 0 bases and 1 base respectively, with 20 bases between them. The CDR3 bases are TGCAGTGCTAGAGATCTCGTTGCGTGGGGGTTGGGCACAGATACGCAGTATTTT. It specifies CSARDLVAWGLGTDTQYF.

In regard to this clonotype: This is likely a read error, given that the CDR3 carries no conserved phenylalanine or tryptophan at its end. The rearrangement links TRBV2 to TRBJ2-7, with 9 bases aligning to TRBD1. The V segment lost 1 base and the J segment 6 bases; nucleotides outside the gene matches: 4. Germline V gene lookup returns CDR1 SNHLY and CDR2 FYNNEI. This CDR3 has 14 residues. As DNA, the CDR3 is TGTGCCAGCAGTGAAGTCGACAGGGGGGTCGAGCAGTACCTC. Amino acids: CASSEVDRGVEQYL.

This clonotype was seen at least ten times. The chain is built from TRBV10-3 and TRBJ1-2; 8 bases are a match to TRBD1. The CDR3 extends over 15 amino acids. The V gene end was trimmed by 10 bases and the J gene end by 2 bases; junction bases not matched to a gene: 12. Germline loops: CDR1 ENHRY, CDR2 SYGVKD. CDR3 sequence (DNA): TGTGCCAGCGGGGGGTCGACAGGGGACAACTATGGCTACACCTTC. Translation gives CASGGSTGDNYGYTF.